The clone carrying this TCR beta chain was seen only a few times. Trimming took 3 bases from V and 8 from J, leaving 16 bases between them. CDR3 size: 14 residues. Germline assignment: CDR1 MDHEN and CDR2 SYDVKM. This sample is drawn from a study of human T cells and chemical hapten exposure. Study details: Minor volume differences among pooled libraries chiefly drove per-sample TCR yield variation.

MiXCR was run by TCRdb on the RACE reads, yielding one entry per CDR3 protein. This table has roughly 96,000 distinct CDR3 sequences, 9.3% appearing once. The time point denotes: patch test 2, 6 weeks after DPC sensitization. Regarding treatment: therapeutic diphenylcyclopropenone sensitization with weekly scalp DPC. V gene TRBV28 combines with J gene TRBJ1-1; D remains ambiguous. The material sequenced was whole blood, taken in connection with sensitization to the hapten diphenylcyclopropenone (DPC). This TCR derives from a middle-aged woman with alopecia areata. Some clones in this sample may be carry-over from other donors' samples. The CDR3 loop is CASSLSGNLGEAFF. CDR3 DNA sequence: TGTGCCAGCAGTTTGTCCGGGAACCTCGGCGAAGCTTTCTTT.